The present T cell receptor beta chain was sequenced within a study of cytomegalovirus exposure and HLA in healthy donors (dated 2017 in TCRdb). With respect to the entire study: An earlier analysis of roughly 630 of the donors reported about 250 Gb of sequence data and more than 90 million unique TCR beta sequences from some 180 million T cells. Class I and class II HLA loci were covered by the typing at four-digit resolution. Donor age, sex, ethnicity and CMV serostatus were compiled together with the repertoire data. Roughly five DR-DQ haplotypes were handled as single units for association and clustering, since linkage in the cohort was strong. Every discovery cohort repertoire had been produced on one sequencing platform. An early release that covered several hundred HLA-typed donors contained about 300 gigabases of sequencing data and around 80 million unique TCR sequences. A later analysis re-examined previously published TCR beta repertoires from around 670 donors and added high-resolution HLA genotyping to investigate patterns of TCR occurrence. Among the 398 genotyped donors, approximately 76% belonged to the genetic ancestry cluster associated with self-reported Caucasian donors. Genome-wide SNP genotypes for about 65% of the roughly 700 donors were used in a later genetic analysis, which treated that subset as a discovery cohort. Across about 370 genotyped donors of the cohort, an average of roughly 250,000 unique TCR beta nucleotide sequences per donor were sequenced, and about a sixth of those sequences were non-productive. The T cell repertoires of some 700 subjects were profiled by immunosequencing and related to cytomegalovirus serostatus. The study combined high-throughput TCR immunosequencing, statistical association of individual TCRs with disease status, and machine learning to predict cytomegalovirus infection status. A separate validation cohort of over 95 different subjects was used in addition to the roughly 700-subject first cohort. Rather than using new phenotypic data, the later analysis identified candidate immune exposures from TCR beta sequences and from how often those sequences occurred across donors. The aim of the study was to test whether cataloging public T cell receptors could identify signatures of past pathogen exposure. An earlier analysis of approximately 500 of the donors applied high-throughput TCR beta sequencing to assess whether each TCR beta V gene segment acted as functional or pseudogenic. The number of typed donors differed by locus: 629-630 for A, B, C, DRB1 and DQB1; some 500 for DQA1; around 580 for DPA1; and about 450 for DPB1.

The cohort comprised approximately 700 healthy bone marrow donors. At the time of sampling, every cohort member was nominally healthy, though immune exposures that went unrecorded were likely present. The donor was CMV seronegative and was included in the group of a few hundred seronegative cohort members. A peripheral blood sample was collected from each donor, and TCR beta sequencing was performed on peripheral blood mononuclear cells. The Qiagen DNeasy Blood Extraction Kit was used to extract genomic DNA from the blood cell samples. The junction shows trimming of 6 bases on V and 6 bases on J, and the gene matches do not reach 11 bases of it. The CDR3 contains 14 residues, cysteine and phenylalanine counted. CDR3 DNA is the only sequence kept; it has 42 bases, read in frame from the first base. Comment on this clone: Its antigen is unknown. Base quality data are lacking; no much larger clone is found one base away.

Overall study results and their limits: The study listed around 160 TCR beta chains as associated with cytomegalovirus. Assigning TCR associations to individual alleles was difficult when HLA alleles, especially DR and DQ, strongly co-occurred. In a later analysis, several top co-occurrence clusters were reported to appear linked to parvovirus B19, influenza, CMV and Epstein-Barr virus. A later genetic analysis reported fewer N-insertions in productive TCRs among donors in an Asian-associated ancestry cluster than the roughly 620-donor mean. A cluster of highly shared sequence variants was judged likely to represent a technical artifact of the sequencing pipeline. The earlier analysis of 587 of the donors excluded approximately 15 rarely observed V segments, including chromosome 9 orphons, because counts were too low. A further reported finding was that TCR beta sequences accurately predicted the HLA-A and HLA-B alleles for most subjects in the first cohort. Some IMGT-functional V segments, including TRBV6-2 and TRBV6-3, could not be distinguished by the 87-base-pair reads and were therefore excluded. Because HLA typing was missing for some donors at each locus, association tests included only the typed subset. An association between a missense DCLRE1C variant and V-gene and J-gene trimming of TCR beta chains was found in a later genetic analysis and replicated in an independent cohort. Roughly uniform sequencing depth across donors was assumed in presence/absence analyses, although this assumption may not hold. In a later analysis, most CMV-associated TCR beta chains were found to appear HLA-restricted, with HLA associations seemingly driven largely by CMV exposure. An earlier analysis of roughly 570 of the donors showed that most TCR beta V segments appeared in productive rearrangements either about 87% or about 30% of the time, which broadly matched IMGT annotations. The authors suggested that the approach could potentially be extended to other disease states and immunological phenotypes. Most TCR sequences were observed very rarely across donors, whereas some public TCRs were present in many individuals. In both the original and validation cohorts, the classifier was reported to diagnose cytomegalovirus status with high specificity and sensitivity. Only TCR beta chains were sequenced in this cohort, and the absence of alpha or paired-chain data limited detectable features. Correlated functional status among segregating V segments might be attributable to linkage disequilibrium, but an unknown experimental factor could not be ruled out. In a later analysis, the rate of TCR association differed among HLA loci, with DRB1 alleles having the most associated TCRs and HLA-C alleles having the fewest. Specific HLA alleles were associated with over 15,000 TCR beta sequences at a false discovery rate of 0.05 in a later analysis. In vitro tests confirmed that three of the cytomegalovirus-associated TCR beta chains recognize cytomegalovirus antigens. CMV serostatus was the only immune exposure information available for the cohort. In a later analysis, HLA-associated TCR beta chains were found to be more clonally expanded and to have lower generation probabilities than equally common non-associated chains.

Libraries came from the immunoSEQ multiplex PCR assay. The multiplex PCR relied on a mix of 60 forward primers for TCR Vbeta segments and 13 reverse primers for TCR Jbeta segments. The CDR3 region of rearranged TCR beta genes was amplified from genomic DNA with a multiplex PCR assay. The amplified TCR beta libraries were sequenced on the Illumina HiSeq System as 87-base-pair reads. The paper's data handling went like this. Across the 700 or so repertoires, a later analysis counted some 81 million unique TCR beta chains, around 11 million of which were shared by at least two donors. Raw reads were error-corrected and collapsed into unique sequences with a nearest-neighbor algorithm that merged closely related sequences to remove PCR and sequencing errors. Alignment of CDR3 sequences to IMGT reference sequences was used to assign V, D and J gene segments. For a sequence to be retained, a match of at least six nucleotides was required to both a V gene segment and a J gene segment. A rearrangement counted as productive if the CDR3 had no stop codons and remained in frame with V and J, and every other rearrangement counted as non-productive. Following IMGT convention, CDR3 was defined as the stretch from the second conserved V-encoded cysteine to the conserved J-encoded phenylalanine. In an earlier analysis of more than 550 of the donors, sequences lacking an unambiguous match to a single V gene segment were excluded. An earlier analysis of some 500 of the donors classified V segments as functional when productive rearrangements were above 56.7% and as segregating when the standard deviation between donors was above 5%. To diagnose cytomegalovirus status from the catalog of TCR beta chain sequences, a statistical classification framework was built. V and J gene assignment, in a later analysis, came from comparing TCR nucleotide sequences with IMGT/GENE-DB human TR gene sequences. In a later analysis, CDR3 sequences and most-parsimonious VDJ recombination scenarios were assigned using the TCRdist pipeline. In a later analysis, every TCR beta chain was defined by the combination of its CDR3 amino acid sequence and its V-gene family, and reads without a unique V-gene family were dropped. In a later analysis, fewer than 650 highly shared, low-generation-probability nucleotide sequences were removed to address suspected cross-contamination and a sequencing artifact. In a later analysis, a clonal expansion index was calculated for each public chain from normalized within-repertoire ranks of inferred template counts. A later analysis computed generation probabilities with a VDJ recombination model fitted to out-of-frame rearrangements, and checked the results against IGoR. In a later analysis, TCR-TCR, TCR-HLA and TCR-CMV co-occurrence was scored with hypergeometric tests, and a repertoire-size bias correction was applied to TCR pairs. False discovery rates were estimated in a later analysis by permuting HLA or CMV assignments 20 times. In a later analysis, co-occurring TCRs were grouped using DBSCAN, and TCRdist sequence similarity was added for clustering within HLA-allele-positive subsets. Co-occurrence clustering excluded repertoires with fewer than 30,000 or more than 120,000 public chains, plus five with anomalous nucleotide sharing. TCRdb took this table from immuneACCESS and kept in-frame rearrangements with V and J called. Such tables lack part of the clones; where checked against another copy, unresolved V genes explain under half of the gap, and the rest is unexplained. That table supplies the V and J calls and clone size; D and trimming were determined from the DNA. Present in this sample are some 150,000 clones, roughly 71% of which were seen just once. The ten largest clones represent approximately 1.4% of the sample.

The clonotype was recovered from a woman aged 40 to 50 in good health and CMV-seronegative. The sequencing input was PBMCs. The rearrangement joined TRBV23-1 to TRBJ2-7, with 7 junctional bases fitting TRBD2. TRBV23-1 is filed as an ORF, its function uncertain. The CDR3 loop reads CASRLLGGTLEQYF. The DNA sequence is given as TGCGCCAGCAGGCTCTTGGGGGGGACCCTCGAGCAGTACTTC.